This T cell receptor (beta chain) is drawn from a study of blood T cell repertoires in COVID-19. Study as a whole: In each case, the material was cDNA or gDNA derived from T cells, B-cell-depleted T cells, or PBMCs.

V was shortened by 3 bases and J by 0 bases, with 11 bases between the two germline ends. CDR1 and CDR2 (germline): MGHRA, YSYEKL. The length of the CDR3 is 15 residues. This clone was detected only a few times. Authors' analysis steps: Reference gene primer amplification gave nucleated cell count estimates. Data came from immunoSEQ multiplex PCR; TCRdb stores just in-frame clones and leaves some out. The V and J calls and clone size were taken over from that table, and D and trimming were inferred from the DNA. The sample shows 180,000 or so clones, about 88% of them seen only once. This receptor was identified in a man in his late teens or twenties with acute or convalescent COVID-19. The chain combines TRBV4-1 with TRBJ1-2; weak D call: TRBD1 (6 bases). The sequenced sample consisted of peripheral blood. The CDR3 sequence is CASSQTDSANYGYTF. CDR3 in DNA: TGCGCCAGCAGCCAGACGGACAGTGCTAACTATGGCTACACCTTC.